These 13 T cell receptor beta chains were all obtained from the same sample, sequenced in a study of cytomegalovirus exposure and HLA in healthy donors. 60 Vbeta and 13 Jbeta primers were used in PCR. Some clones are missing from TCRdb's copy, which holds only in-frame ones; the method was immunoSEQ multiplex PCR. This sample yields about 120,000 clones, of which over 65% are seen a single time; 2% to 3% belongs to the top ten. The sample taken for sequencing was PBMCs. These receptor sequences come from a female donor in good health and CMV-seronegative.

This chain joins TRBV7-9 and TRBJ2-1, with D unresolved. V was shortened by 3 bases and J by 3 bases, with 12 bases between the two germline ends. The CDR3 runs to 15 residues. Germline assignment: CDR1 SEHNR and CDR2 FQNEAQ (reference sequence). The DNA for the CDR3 is TGTGCCAGCAGCTTGCCGCGGCAGTACTACAATGAGCAGTTCTTC. This gives the protein CASSLPRQYYNEQFF.

The rearrangement links TRBV19 to TRBJ1-2; D not resolved. Germline loops: CDR1 LNHDA, CDR2 SQIVND (reference sequence). Trimming took 3 bases from V and 8 from J, leaving 7 bases between them. The CDR3 is made up of 11 amino acids. The CDR3 DNA reads as TGTGCCAGTAGTATCGGGAAAGGCTACACCTTC. Protein sequence: CASSIGKGYTF.

This clone was found once. CDR3 nucleotides: TGTGCCAGCAGCGTGGGACCAGGGACAGGGTCCTTAAATGAGCAGTTCTTC. Its protein is CASSVGPGTGSLNEQFF. The chain has TRBV9 and TRBJ2-1; 9 nucleotides line up with TRBD1. The germline gives CDR1 SGDLS, CDR2 YYNGEE. The CDR3 contains 17 residues. Germline trimming cut 2 bases from V and 7 bases from J; bases unmatched to any gene: 13.

This chain joins TRBV4-3 and TRBJ1-2; unclear D gene. The V end lost 0 bases, the J end lost 5 bases, and 13 bases lay between the germline ends. The CDR3 runs 15 residues. The germline gives CDR1 LGHNA, CDR2 YSLEER. The CDR3 is CASSQEAGSGYGYTF. For the CDR3, the DNA is TGCGCCAGCAGCCAAGAGGCGGGGTCGGGGTATGGCTACACCTTC.

This chain uses TRBV30 with TRBJ2-4; the match to TRBD2 covers 11 bases. Per the germline V gene, CDR1 is GTSNPN and CDR2 is SVGIG (reference sequence). The CDR3 contains 15 residues. J gave up 6 bases and V 6 bases, and 10 bases lay outside the gene matches. CDR3 sequence: CACISGGAGVNIQYF. The CDR3, as DNA: TGTGCCTGCATTAGCGGGGGGGCCGGGGTAAACATTCAGTACTTC.

The genes are TRBV19 and TRBJ1-1; 12 nucleotides align to TRBD1. The trim removed 3 bases at V and 5 bases at J, leaving 7 bases unmatched. This CDR3 has 16 residues. Germline CDR1 is LNHDA and CDR2 is SQIVND (reference sequence). CDR3 sequence (DNA): TGTGCCAGTAGTATGGGGGGGACAGGGGGCGAGACTGAAGCTTTCTTT. This translates into CASSMGGTGGETEAFF.

The V call is TRBV14, the J call TRBJ1-2; perhaps TRBD1 as D (6 bases). Trimming shortened V by 6 bases and J by 3 bases, and 11 bases separated the two germline ends. The CDR3 contains 13 residues. The V gene's germline CDR1 is SGHDN and CDR2 FVKESK. The CDR3 loop reads CASRSTGDYGYTF. CDR3 nucleotide sequence: TGTGCCAGCAGGTCGACAGGAGACTATGGCTACACCTTC.

The chain couples TRBV11-2 to TRBJ2-2; possible D gene TRBD1, 5 bases. The germline V and J ends were trimmed by 3 bases and 5 bases, with 16 bases remaining between them. The CDR3 loop spans 16 amino acids. Per the germline V gene, CDR1 is SGHAT and CDR2 is FQNNGV. The CDR3 nucleotides read TGTGCCAGCAGCTTGGGGCTGGCCATTTCTACCGGGGAGCTGTTTTTT. Its protein product is CASSLGLAISTGELFF.

The chain carries TRBV30 and TRBJ1-5, with no clear D. The germline V gene has CDR1 GTSNPN and CDR2 SVGIG (reference sequence). The CDR3 length is 13 residues. Trimming removed 0 bases from V and 8 bases from J, with 11 bases in between. CDR3 sequence (DNA): TGTGCCTGGAGTGTATCGGGGTTGAAGCCCCAGCATTTT. This translates into CAWSVSGLKPQHF.

The chain recombines TRBV19 with TRBJ2-4; 11 nucleotides align to TRBD2. The CDR3 consists of 20 residues. J was trimmed by 0 bases and V by 3 bases; bases with no gene match: 13. The germline gives CDR1 LNHDA, CDR2 SQIVND (reference sequence). The CDR3 loop reads CASSILLGLAGGLAKNIQYF. The CDR3 nucleotides are TGTGCCAGTAGTATCCTATTGGGTCTAGCGGGGGGACTAGCCAAAAACATTCAGTACTTC.

A few counts support this clone. The rearrangement uses TRBV5-1 and TRBJ2-1; 8 bases agree with TRBD2. This CDR3 comprises 15 residues. Trimming removed 0 bases from V and 6 bases from J; junction bases left unmatched: 5. CDR1 and CDR2 from the germline V gene are SGHRS and YFSETQ. This CDR3 is CASSLGGLGGNEQFF. CDR3 nucleotides: TGCGCCAGCAGCTTGGGGGGACTAGGGGGCAATGAGCAGTTCTTC.

The genes are TRBV30 and TRBJ1-1, with D uncertain. The germline V gene has CDR1 GTSNPN and CDR2 SVGIG (reference sequence). The CDR3 is 13 amino acids. V was shortened by 2 bases and J by 2 bases, with 9 bases between the two germline ends. The CDR3 here is CAWSPRENTEAFF. The CDR3 DNA reads as TGTGCCTGGAGTCCCCGGGAAAACACTGAAGCTTTCTTT.

Points on this clone: At one end the junction does not follow the germline gene, possibly because of a read error. The chain has TRBV9 and TRBJ1-1; tentatively, D is TRBD1 (6 bases). The germline V gene has CDR1 SGDLS and CDR2 YYNGEE. The CDR3 runs to 16 residues. CDR3 DNA sequence: TGTACCAGCAGCCTACAGGGTCCCCCGATTTTAACTGAAGCTTTCTTT. This translates into CTSSLQGPPILTEAFF. Full variable domain (rest looked up from reference TRBV9 and TRBJ1-1): DSGVTQTPKHLITATGQRVTLRCSPRSGDLSVYWYQQSLDQGLQFLIQYYNGEERAKGNILERFSAQQFPDLHSELNLSSLELGDSALYFCTSSLQGPPILTEAFFGQGTRLTVV.